A single sample gave rise to the 18 T cell receptor beta chains below, sequenced in a study of OX40 agonist ivuxolimab in advanced cancers. Repertoires were generated with immunoSEQ multiplex PCR, while TCRdb's copy carries only in-frame clones and drops some. The sample includes about 73,000 clones, more than 85% of them seen just once. The source was CD4+ or CD8+ T cells sorted from blood, collected in a trial of the OX40 agonist ivuxolimab. The origin of the receptors is an adult with an advanced solid tumor such as melanoma, head and neck, liver or kidney cancer.

This sequence joins TRBV2 and TRBJ1-5; D unresolved. V was cut by 3 bases and J by 0 bases, with 9 bases left in between. The CDR3 extends over 15 amino acids. Germline CDR1 SNHLY, CDR2 FYNNEI. CDR3 protein: CASSDWEDSNQPQHF. CDR3 coding DNA: TGTGCCAGCAGTGATTGGGAGGATAGCAATCAGCCCCAGCATTTT.

The rearrangement joins TRBV5-6 to TRBJ2-7, with TRBD2 as a possible D gene (5 bases). Germline CDR1 is SGHDT and CDR2 is YYEEEE. Trimming took off 4 bases at V and 2 bases at J, with 13 bases between the two ends. This CDR3 has 14 amino acids. CDR3 amino acids: CASSGGPEPYEQYF. The CDR3 nucleotides read TGTGCCAGCAGCGGAGGACCCGAACCCTACGAGCAGTACTTC. Combining the CDR3 with reference TRBV5-6 and TRBJ2-7 gives the whole variable domain DAGVTQSPTHLIKTRGQQVTLRCSPKSGHDTVSWYQQALGQGPQFIFQYYEEEERQRGNFPDRFSGHQFPNYSSELNVNALLLGDSALYLCASSGGPEPYEQYFGPGTRLTVT.

The gene calls are TRBV13 and TRBJ2-3; D gene uncertain. V shed 2 bases and J shed 0 bases, with 12 bases lying between them. Germline V lookup: CDR1 PRHDT, CDR2 FYEKMQ (reference sequence). The CDR3 sequence is 16 residues long. The DNA of the CDR3 is TGTGCCAGCAGCTTAAGGGCTAGTATAAGCACAGATACGCAGTATTTT. Translated, it gives CASSLRASISTDTQYF.

The chain uses TRBV4-1 and TRBJ2-7; D gene uncertain. Germline-derived CDR1 and CDR2 are MGHRA and YSYEKL. Trimming took off 0 bases at V and 3 bases at J, with 12 bases between the two ends. The CDR3 covers 15 residues. The CDR3 region has the DNA TGCGCCAGCAGCCAAGAAGAGACTTATAACTACGAGCAGTACTTC. Translated, it gives CASSQEETYNYEQYF.

This chain uses TRBV13 with TRBJ2-7; the D is unclear. Germline lookup yields CDR1 PRHDT and CDR2 FYEKMQ (reference sequence). V was shortened by 0 bases and J by 5 bases, with 8 bases between the two germline ends. The CDR3 runs to 13 residues. Here the CDR3 DNA reads TGTGCCAGCAGCTTAGGACCACCGAACGAGCAGTACTTC. It codes for CASSLGPPNEQYF. Together with reference TRBV13 and TRBJ2-7, the CDR3 gives the full variable domain: AAGVIQSPRHLIKEKRETATLKCYPIPRHDTVYWYQQGPGQDPQFLISFYEKMQSDKGSIPDRFSAQQFSDYHSELNMSSLELGDSALYFCASSLGPPNEQYFGPGTRLTVT.

The rearrangement joins TRBV29-1 to TRBJ1-2, with D unresolved. Germline values: CDR1 SQVTM, CDR2 ANQGSEA. CDR3 size: 11 residues. V dropped 2 bases and J dropped 5 bases, with 6 bases sitting between them. Here the CDR3 DNA reads TGCAGCGTTGAAATAAGTTATGGCTACACCTTC. It specifies CSVEISYGYTF.

The chain uses TRBV28 and TRBJ2-7; tentative D call: TRBD1 (6 bases). The CDR3 has 15 residues. Germline V gene sequence: CDR1 MDHEN, CDR2 SYDVKM. Trimming took off 7 bases at V and 3 bases at J, with 19 bases between the two ends. The CDR3 coding sequence is TGTGCCAGCACCAAAAACGTCTGGGGGCTCTACGAGCAGTACTTC. Amino acid sequence: CASTKNVWGLYEQYF. The full variable domain, in which reference TRBV28 and TRBJ2-7 provide the parts outside the CDR3, is DVKVTQSSRYLVKRTGEKVFLECVQDMDHENMFWYRQDPGLGLRLIYFSYDVKMKEKGDIPEGYSVSREKKERFSLILESASTNQTSMYLCASTKNVWGLYEQYFGPGTRLTVT.

This sequence joins TRBV13 and TRBJ2-7; TRBD1 matches 8 bases. Losses at the gene ends were 4 bases for V and 2 bases for J; bases not matched to a gene: 1. This CDR3 is 13 amino acids long. In germline, CDR1 is PRHDT, CDR2 FYEKMQ (reference sequence). The CDR3 DNA reads as TGTGCCAGCAGCTCGACAGGGGCCTACGAGCAGTACTTC. Residues: CASSSTGAYEQYF. Full variable domain (rest looked up from reference TRBV13 and TRBJ2-7): AAGVIQSPRHLIKEKRETATLKCYPIPRHDTVYWYQQGPGQDPQFLISFYEKMQSDKGSIPDRFSAQQFSDYHSELNMSSLELGDSALYFCASSSTGAYEQYFGPGTRLTVT.

The J gene is TRBJ2-1, the V gene TRBV5-1, with D unresolved. V was trimmed by 0 bases and J by 7 bases, leaving 8 bases between them. There are 13 residues in the CDR3. Germline CDR1 and CDR2: SGHRS and YFSETQ. CDR3 protein: CASSLEIWNEQFF. The CDR3 DNA reads TGCGCCAGCAGCTTGGAAATCTGGAATGAGCAGTTCTTC.

The chain employs TRBV19 and TRBJ1-1, with D hard to call. V was pared by 3 bases and J by 0 bases, with 11 bases between. The germline V gene has CDR1 LNHDA and CDR2 SQIVND (reference sequence). The CDR3 has 15 residues. In DNA form, the CDR3 reads TGTGCCAGTAGTATCAGCGGCGGAATGAACACTGAAGCTTTCTTT. It translates to CASSISGGMNTEAFF. The full variable domain, in which reference TRBV19 and TRBJ1-1 provide the parts outside the CDR3, is DGGITQSPKYLFRKEGQNVTLSCEQNLNHDAMYWYRQDPGQGLRLIYYSQIVNDFQKGDIAEGYSVSREKKESFPLTVTSAQKNPTAFYLCASSISGGMNTEAFFGQGTRLTVV.

This chain connects TRBV5-6 to TRBJ2-7; 9 bases fit TRBD1. The CDR3 contains 17 residues. The V segment lost 0 bases and the J segment 2 bases; nucleotides outside the gene matches: 9. Per the germline V gene, CDR1 is SGHDT and CDR2 is YYEEEE. CDR3: CASSLAGTGFPAYEQYF. The CDR3 region has the DNA TGTGCCAGCAGCTTGGCTGGGACAGGGTTTCCCGCCTACGAGCAGTACTTC. The full variable domain, completed using reference TRBV5-6 and TRBJ2-7, is DAGVTQSPTHLIKTRGQQVTLRCSPKSGHDTVSWYQQALGQGPQFIFQYYEEEERQRGNFPDRFSGHQFPNYSSELNVNALLLGDSALYLCASSLAGTGFPAYEQYFGPGTRLTVT.

CDR3 nucleotides: TGTGCCAGTAGTATAGGGGCGGGGGGCCAATACAATGAGCAGTTCTTC. This codes for CASSIGAGGQYNEQFF. The chain combines TRBV19 with TRBJ2-1; TRBD2 agrees at 8 bases. The CDR3 has 16 residues. Germline V CDR1 and CDR2: LNHDA, SQIVND (reference sequence). The V gene end was trimmed by 1 base and the J gene end by 4 bases; junction bases not matched to a gene: 6.

The chain recombines TRBV11-2 with TRBJ2-6; D is unclear. CDR3 size: 13 residues. With 1 base removed from V and 3 bases from J, the gap between germline ends came to 1 base. The germline V gene has CDR1 SGHAT and CDR2 FQNNGV. The CDR3 sequence is CASSLGGANVLTF. In DNA, the CDR3 is TGTGCCAGCAGCTTAGGTGGGGCCAACGTCCTGACTTTC. Drawing the rest from reference TRBV11-2 and TRBJ2-6, the complete variable domain is EAGVAQSPRYKIIEKRQSVAFWCNPISGHATLYWYQQILGQGPKLLIQFQNNGVVDDSQLPKDRFSAERLKGVDSTLKIQPAKLEDSAVYLCASSLGGANVLTFGAGSRLTVL.

This chain joins TRBV7-2 and TRBJ2-3, with 11 positions matching TRBD2. This CDR3 comprises 19 residues. The germline V gene encodes CDR1 SGHTA and CDR2 FQGNSA. Germline trimming cut 1 base from V and 4 bases from J; bases unmatched to any gene: 13. Written as DNA, the CDR3 is TGTGCCAGCAGCTTAGTCGACATATTAGCGGGGGGGCCGGCAGATACGCAGTATTTT. Amino acids: CASSLVDILAGGPADTQYF.

The chain uses TRBV4-3 and TRBJ2-2; D is undetermined. Germline V gives CDR1 LGHNA, CDR2 YSLEER. The CDR3 has 18 residues. V lost 0 bases to trimming and J lost 0 bases, with 14 bases between them. The CDR3 here is CASSQDLATESNTGELFF. CDR3 nucleotide sequence: TGCGCCAGCAGCCAAGACTTGGCAACAGAATCGAACACCGGGGAGCTGTTTTTT.

This clone was counted a single time. The rearrangement links TRBV7-9 to TRBJ1-2; no reliable D call. V gave up 3 bases and J gave up 6 bases, with 11 bases separating them. This CDR3 contains 13 residues. Germline V gene data show CDR1 as SEHNR and CDR2 as FQNEAQ (reference sequence). CDR3 sequence reads: CASSFISLDGYTF. As DNA, the CDR3 is TGTGCCAGCAGCTTTATATCCCTCGATGGCTACACCTTC.

This chain links TRBV9 with TRBJ1-1; no reliable D call. Germline values: CDR1 SGDLS, CDR2 YYNGEE. The CDR3 is 17 amino acids. V lost 0 bases and J 1 base, leaving 16 bases between the germline ends. Here the CDR3 reads CASSVAAAVRGNTEAFF. In DNA, the CDR3 is TGTGCCAGCAGCGTAGCGGCAGCGGTTAGAGGGAACACTGAAGCTTTCTTT.

The V call is TRBV13, the J call TRBJ1-2; no clear D. Per germline, CDR1 PRHDT and CDR2 FYEKMQ (reference sequence). The CDR3 consists of 14 residues. V dropped 1 base and J dropped 0 bases, with 6 bases sitting between them. CDR3 protein: CASSLAPANYGYTF. CDR3 DNA sequence: TGTGCCAGCAGCTTAGCCCCCGCTAACTATGGCTACACCTTC.